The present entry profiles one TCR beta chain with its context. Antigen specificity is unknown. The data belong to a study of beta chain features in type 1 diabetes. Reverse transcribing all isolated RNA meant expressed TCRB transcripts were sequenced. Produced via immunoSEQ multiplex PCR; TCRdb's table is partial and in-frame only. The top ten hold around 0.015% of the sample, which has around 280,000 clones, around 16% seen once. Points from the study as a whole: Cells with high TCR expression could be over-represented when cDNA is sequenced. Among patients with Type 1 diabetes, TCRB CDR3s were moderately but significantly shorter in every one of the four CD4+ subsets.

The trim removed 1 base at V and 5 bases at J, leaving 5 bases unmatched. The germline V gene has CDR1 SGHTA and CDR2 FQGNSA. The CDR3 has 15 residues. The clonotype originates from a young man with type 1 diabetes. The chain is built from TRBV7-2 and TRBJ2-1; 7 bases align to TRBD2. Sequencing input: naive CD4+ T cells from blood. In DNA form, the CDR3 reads TGTGCCAGCAGCTTAGGGCTAGCGGAGAACAATGAGCAGTTCTTC. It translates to CASSLGLAENNEQFF.